These T cell receptor beta chains were read from a single sample in a study of blood T cell repertoires in COVID-19. TCRdb's copy holds only in-frame clones and misses some; the assay was immunoSEQ multiplex PCR. The sample consists of a few hundred thousand clones, approximately 80% of them appearing once. Sequencing used peripheral blood. The receptors here all came from a woman in her forties or fifties with active or convalescent COVID-19. The CDR3 runs from the conserved cysteine through the conserved F or W. The order of the fields is V gene, D gene, J gene, clone size, CDR3 DNA, CDR3 protein. The D gene is left open where the match is weak. The listing skips clone size in some rows; elsewhere it reads once, few, many or a size class.

V gene: TRBV6-1; D gene: -; J gene: TRBJ1-5; clone size: -; CDR3 DNA: TGTGCCAGCAGTGACGGGACACCAGGTCGCGATTGGCCCCAGCATTTT; CDR3 protein: CASSDGTPGRDWPQHF
V gene: TRBV27; D gene: TRBD2; J gene: TRBJ2-1; clone size: few; CDR3 DNA: TGTGCCAGCAGTTCTACTAGCGGGAGTAGCTATGAGCAGTTCTTC; CDR3 protein: CASSSTSGSSYEQFF
V gene: TRBV21-1; D gene: -; J gene: TRBJ2-1; clone size: -; CDR3 DNA: TGTGCCAGCAGCAACCTCCTTTGGGGGCCACTTTACAATGAGCAGTTCTTC; CDR3 protein: CASSNLLWGPLYNEQFF
V gene: TRBV6-1; D gene: -; J gene: TRBJ1-1; clone size: -; CDR3 DNA: TGTGCCAGCAGTGAAAATTCAGTGAACACTGAAGCTTTCTTT; CDR3 protein: CASSENSVNTEAFF
V gene: TRBV3-1/TRBV3-2; D gene: TRBD1; J gene: TRBJ1-2; clone size: once; CDR3 DNA: TGTGCCAGCAGCCCTTACCCCCAGGGGGCGGGGCCCTATGGCTACACCTTC; CDR3 protein: CASSPYPQGAGPYGYTF
V gene: TRBV5-1; D gene: -; J gene: TRBJ1-2; clone size: few; CDR3 DNA: TGCGCCAGCAGCATAGGGGTCAACTATGGCTACACCTTC; CDR3 protein: CASSIGVNYGYTF
V gene: TRBV5-6; D gene: -; J gene: TRBJ2-5; clone size: -; CDR3 DNA: TGTGCCAGCAGCTATGGACAGCAAGAGACCCAGTACTTC; CDR3 protein: CASSYGQQETQYF
V gene: TRBV7-2; D gene: -; J gene: TRBJ2-1; clone size: -; CDR3 DNA: TGTGCCAGCGCTAGGGGTAGCGGAGCCTACAATGAGCAGTTCTTC; CDR3 protein: CASARGSGAYNEQFF
V gene: TRBV12-3/TRBV12-4; D gene: -; J gene: TRBJ2-7; clone size: -; CDR3 DNA: TGTGCCAGCAGCCCCGGACAGTTCTACGAGCAGTACTTC; CDR3 protein: CASSPGQFYEQYF
V gene: TRBV3-1/TRBV3-2; D gene: TRBD1; J gene: TRBJ1-1; clone size: -; CDR3 DNA: TGTGCCAGCAGGTTACAGGGGGCAACGGATGAAGCTTTCTTT; CDR3 protein: CASRLQGATDEAFF
V gene: TRBV6-6; D gene: TRBD1; J gene: TRBJ1-1; clone size: -; CDR3 DNA: TGTGCCAGCAGTTACCCCGACAGGGGGCTGAACACTGAAGCTTTCTTT; CDR3 protein: CASSYPDRGLNTEAFF
V gene: TRBV9; D gene: -; J gene: TRBJ1-1; clone size: -; CDR3 DNA: TGTGCCAGCAGCGGGGCTGGTACTGAAGCTTTCTTT; CDR3 protein: CASSGAGTEAFF
V gene: TRBV6-5; D gene: TRBD2; J gene: TRBJ2-3; clone size: -; CDR3 DNA: TGTGCCAGCAGTTATCTAGCGGCGCCCACAGATACGCAGTATTTT; CDR3 protein: CASSYLAAPTDTQYF